This TCR beta chain emerged from a study of regulatory T cells in long-lasting Graves disease. Points from the study as a whole: With persistent disease, TRBV28, TRBJ1-2 and TRBJ2-5 were the favored segments. Reduced TCR diversity was observed in persistent Graves' patients versus newly diagnosed patients.

Specified time point: newly diagnosed GD, antithyroid drugs for less than 3 months. From RNA extracted from PBMCs, the TCR library was made. The peripheral blood volume drawn was approximately 9.5 milliliters, and it was collected into EDTA tubes. CDR3 length equals 16 residues. Germline V lookup: CDR1 SGHTA, CDR2 FQGNSA. With 2 bases removed from V and 2 bases from J, the gap between germline ends came to 12 bases. With respect to this clonotype: As yet, its antigen is unknown.

Assembly of TCR beta libraries relied on iRepertoire HTBI primers together with Arm-PCR of CDR3 regions. Each CDR3 protein gets one entry after TCRdb re-called the multiplex PCR reads with MiXCR. Of roughly 420,000 distinct CDR3 sequences listed, 16% were seen once; the top ten hold around a quarter. This same sample was also part of a study on T cells in Graves' hyperthyroidism and ophthalmopathy. That work states: With the HTBI primer set, the TCR CDR3 went through a first round of RT-PCR.

The clonotype comes from a woman aged 18-29 years with Graves disease. The specimen was peripheral blood mononuclear cells (PBMCs), collected at new diagnosis, from a patient treated with antithyroid drugs. This chain joins TRBV7-2 and TRBJ2-2; tentatively, D is TRBD2 (6 bases). The CDR3 region is CASSLFPGANTGELFF. CDR3 bases: TGTGCCAGCAGCTTATTCCCGGGAGCCAACACCGGGGAGCTGTTTTTT.